The 8 T cell receptor beta chains below were found in one sample sequenced in a study of monozygotic twins with inflammatory bowel disease. TCRdb re-analyzed the 5' RACE reads; it lists each CDR3 protein once, without DNA. The sample table includes approximately 330,000 distinct CDR3 sequences. Sequenced: blood. Receptor source: a human donor with ulcerative colitis or Crohn's disease, or a healthy co-twin of an affected twin (not recorded which).

The gene calls are TRBV6-5 and TRBJ2-7; TCRdb reports TRBD1, a call that lacks DNA to check it against. Germline CDR1 and CDR2: MNHEY and SVGAGI. The CDR3 spans 13 residues. CDR3 region: CASSRPGSGEQYF.

The rearrangement uses TRBV7-3 and TRBJ2-5; TCRdb picks TRBD1, but there is no DNA to check that call. The germline V gene encodes CDR1 SGHTA and CDR2 FQGTGA. This CDR3 contains 15 residues. The CDR3 sequence is CASSLSSGGGETQYF.

The chain uses TRBV24-1 and TRBJ2-1; there is no DNA to check the TCRdb D call of TRBD1. The CDR3 spans 19 residues. CDR1 KGHDR and CDR2 SFDVKD come from the germline V gene. The CDR3 loop reads CATSDPRGGTARQGNEQFF.

J is TRBJ2-1 and V is TRBV30; TCRdb proposes TRBD2, but this gene call is untestable without DNA. Germline assignment: CDR1 GTSNPN and CDR2 SVGIG (reference sequence). There are 15 residues in the CDR3. The CDR3 is CAWTLGLAGGQEQFF.

The chain joins TRBV5-6 to TRBJ1-6. Germline assignment: CDR1 SGHDT and CDR2 YYEEEE. The CDR3 covers 14 residues. CDR3: CASSLLTTRSPLHF.

V is TRBV25-1 and J is TRBJ1-5; TCRdb designates TRBD1, a call that cannot be tested without DNA. CDR3 size: 18 residues. Germline V lookup: CDR1 MGHDK, CDR2 SYGVNS. This CDR3 reads CASSELDSPRDSNQPQHF.

The chain carries TRBV30 and TRBJ1-1. The CDR3 has 15 residues. CDR1 and CDR2 (germline): GTSNPN, SVGIG (reference sequence). The CDR3 spells CAWSDQVDAQTKAFF.

V gene TRBV20-1 combines with J gene TRBJ2-1; TCRdb gives TRBD1 as the D gene, but with no DNA this cannot be confirmed. The germline V gene has CDR1 DFQATT and CDR2 SNEGSKA (reference sequence). The CDR3 runs 12 residues. Here the CDR3 reads CSARETGHEQFF.